The sequence of this T cell receptor beta chain was determined in a study of blood T cell repertoires in COVID-19. Study as a whole: Some COVID-19 samples were acute and others convalescent; all came from the United States, Italy and Spain. From T cells, B-cell-depleted T cells, or PBMCs came the material, which was cDNA or gDNA.

In the original workflow: Amplification with reference gene primers provided the estimates of nucleated cell counts. The table came from immunoSEQ multiplex PCR; TCRdb's copy has only in-frame clones and leaves some out. The V and J calls and clone size are taken from that table; D and trimming were inferred from the DNA. Here the sample spans 100,000 to 150,000 clones, 65% to 90% being singletons. J lost 6 bases, V lost 6 bases, and 11 bases had no gene match. This CDR3 contains 15 residues. Germline assignment: CDR1 SGHTS and CDR2 YDEGEE. The gene calls are TRBV5-8 and TRBJ2-3; TRBD1 agrees at 9 bases. This TCR derives from a man aged 80 or over with active or convalescent COVID-19. Specimen: peripheral blood. CDR3: CASIPVQGARDTQYF. CDR3 DNA: TGTGCCAGCATCCCGGTACAGGGGGCGCGGGATACGCAGTATTTT.